The sequence of this T cell receptor (beta chain) was determined in a study of shared clonotypes between healthy human individuals. Donors, healthy HIV-negative adults, lacked recent acute infections or vaccinations. Notes on this clone: It differs at one base from a far larger clone, so likely a read error. This sample also contains other DNA sequences that code for the same CDR3.

The authors split each subset's genomic DNA evenly across several immunoSEQ plates. Here immunoSEQ multiplex PCR was the method, and the copy in TCRdb shows in-frame clones only, minus some. The table shows about 500,000 clones, with 60% to 80% occurring only once. The TCR was taken from a woman between 40 and 50 years old in good health. Some clones in this sample may be carry-over from other donors' samples. The sequencing sample was made of PBMCs.

The CDR3 is CASLWGTNSYEQYF. CDR3 coding DNA: TGTGCCAGCTTGTGGGGGACTAACTCTTACGAGCAGTACTTC. This chain connects TRBV2 to TRBJ2-7; TRBD2 matches at 7 bases. With V trimmed by 8 bases and J by 4 bases, 11 bases remained unmatched. Germline V CDR1 and CDR2: SNHLY, FYNNEI. This CDR3 has 14 amino acids.